This passage covers 27 T cell receptor beta chains from one sample sequenced in a study of T cell repertoires in cytomegalovirus infection. One entry per CDR3 protein, called by TCRdb with MiXCR from the reads. Found here are roughly 320,000 distinct CDR3 sequences, over 7.5% of them singletons; the top ten hold over 3.5%. The sample taken for sequencing was PBMCs. The receptors stem from a human donor in good health (CMV status not recorded). Some clones in this sample may be carry-over from other donors' samples.

This clonotype was detected only once. The chain joins TRBV7-2 to TRBJ1-1; D call uncertain. The V gene's germline CDR1 is SGHTA and CDR2 FQGNSA. The CDR3 runs 11 residues. With 5 bases removed from V and 7 bases from J, the gap between germline ends came to 8 bases. The CDR3 DNA is TGTGCCAGCAGCCAAGGGATTGAAGCTTTCTTT. It codes for CASSQGIEAFF. Using reference TRBV7-2 and TRBJ1-1 for the parts outside the CDR3, the full variable domain is GAGVSQSPSNKVTEKGKDVELRCDPISGHTALYWYRQSLGQGLEFLIYFQGNSAPDKSGLPSDRFSAERTGGSVSTLTIQRTQQEDSAVYLCASSQGIEAFFGQGTRLTVV.

This clonotype was found a few times. The chain combines TRBV9 with TRBJ2-5; 14 bases are a match to TRBD2. From germline, CDR1 is SGDLS and CDR2 YYNGEE. The CDR3 totals 16 residues. Trimming removed 3 bases from V and 5 bases from J; junction bases left unmatched: 6. The DNA of the CDR3 is TGTGCCAGCAGCGCCTCCGGGACTAGCGGGAGCGAGACCCAGTACTTC. Translating gives CASSASGTSGSETQYF.

This rearrangement joins TRBV7-2 to TRBJ2-1; no clear D. Trimming removed 1 base from V and 8 bases from J, with 6 bases in between. Germline loops: CDR1 SGHTA, CDR2 FQGNSA. The CDR3 consists of 12 residues. The CDR3 loop reads CASSLEIYEQFF. The CDR3 DNA reads as TGTGCCAGCAGCTTAGAAATCTATGAGCAGTTCTTC.

This clonotype was seen a few times. The chain combines TRBV2 with TRBJ1-4; possibly TRBD1 for D (6 bases). The ends were cut back, 6 bases at V and 7 bases at J, with 18 bases in the middle. The CDR3 spans 15 residues. Germline V gene sequence: CDR1 SNHLY, CDR2 FYNNEI. As DNA, the CDR3 is TGTGCCAGCAGGCGGACAGCCGCGAAGGGTGAAAAACTGTTTTTT. Its translation is CASRRTAAKGEKLFF.

There are a few counts of this clonotype. V is TRBV10-2 and J is TRBJ2-7, with TRBD2 identical over 7 bases. Trimming took 7 bases from V and 7 from J; bases not matched to a gene: 16. The CDR3 runs 15 residues. Germline V gene lookup returns CDR1 WSHSY and CDR2 SAAADI. For the CDR3, the DNA is TGCGCCAGCAAGCGGGGCAAGGAGGGCCCTCGGGAGCAGTACTTC. Translated, it gives CASKRGKEGPREQYF.

This clonotype was counted only a few times. This chain joins TRBV2 and TRBJ1-1; weak D call: TRBD1 (5 bases). The CDR3 consists of 14 residues. The V end lost 6 bases, the J end lost 1 base, and 12 bases lay between the germline ends. Germline V gives CDR1 SNHLY, CDR2 FYNNEI. CDR3 coding DNA: TGTGCCAGCAGCCGACAGCAAGCGAACACTGAAGCTTTCTTT. It is translated as CASSRQQANTEAFF.

This rearrangement joins TRBV7-2 to TRBJ2-6; D call uncertain. Trimming removed 6 bases from V and 4 bases from J, with 13 bases in between. This CDR3 contains 15 residues. Germline CDR1 is SGHTA and CDR2 is FQGNSA. The CDR3 DNA is TGTGCCAGCAGGCATATCCCCCCGGGGGCCAACGTCCTGACTTTC. Translated: CASRHIPPGANVLTF.

V usage is TRBV7-3 and J usage is TRBJ2-7, with TRBD1 identical over 9 bases. Unmatched junction bases numbered 7, after V lost 7 bases and J lost 3 bases. CDR1 SGHTA and CDR2 FQGTGA come from the germline V gene. The CDR3 totals 14 residues. CDR3 nucleotide sequence: TGTGCCAGCACCCGGGACAGGGCAATCTACGAGCAGTACTTC. Protein sequence: CASTRDRAIYEQYF.

This clonotype appeared many times. V gene TRBV7-2 combines with J gene TRBJ2-7, with D uncertain. This CDR3 comprises 17 residues. V gave up 0 bases and J gave up 3 bases, with 18 bases separating them. Germline V gives CDR1 SGHTA, CDR2 FQGNSA. CDR3 amino acids: CASSLALVPSARYEQYF. The CDR3 nucleotides read TGTGCCAGCAGCTTAGCGCTCGTCCCATCGGCCCGCTACGAGCAGTACTTC. Together with reference TRBV7-2 and TRBJ2-7, the CDR3 gives the full variable domain: GAGVSQSPSNKVTEKGKDVELRCDPISGHTALYWYRQSLGQGLEFLIYFQGNSAPDKSGLPSDRFSAERTGGSVSTLTIQRTQQEDSAVYLCASSLALVPSARYEQYFGPGTRLTVT.

This chain uses TRBV29-1 with TRBJ2-1; the match to TRBD2 covers 11 bases. J gave up 15 bases and V 6 bases, and 16 bases lay outside the gene matches. The CDR3 length is 14 residues. The germline CDR1 and CDR2 sequences are SQVTM and ANQGSEA. The CDR3 region has the DNA TGCAGCGTCGCGAGGGGGCTAGCGGGAGGACGACTGTTCTTC. Translated: CSVARGLAGGRLFF.

This chain uses TRBV19 with TRBJ2-7, with 8 bases lining up with TRBD2. The CDR3 is 15 amino acids. Germline assignment: CDR1 LNHDA and CDR2 SQIVND (reference sequence). The J segment lost 3 bases and the V segment lost 4 bases, leaving 8 bases of the junction unmatched. The CDR3, as DNA: TGTGCCAGTAGTACCTCGGGACTAGGGTACTACGAGCAGTACTTC. It encodes CASSTSGLGYYEQYF.

CDR3 protein: CASSQDPQFKGNEQYF. CDR3 DNA: TGCGCCAGCAGCCAAGATCCCCAGTTCAAAGGTAACGAGCAGTACTTC. The chain recombines TRBV4-1 with TRBJ2-7; D remains unclear. The CDR3 totals 16 residues. CDR1 is MGHRA and CDR2 is YSYEKL in the germline V gene. Trimming took off 0 bases at V and 5 bases at J, with 17 bases between the two ends.

This clonotype was picked up a small number of times. V gene TRBV6-8 combines with J gene TRBJ2-5, with D perhaps TRBD1 or TRBD2 (5 bases each). Trimming pared 6 bases from V and 4 bases from J, leaving 12 bases between. This CDR3 contains 13 residues. The germline CDR1 and CDR2 sequences are MNHGY and SAAAGT. CDR3 loop: CASRSPGRETQYF. In DNA form, the CDR3 reads TGTGCCAGCAGGAGTCCGGGGCGAGAGACCCAGTACTTC.

This clonotype occurred many times. The genes are TRBV2 and TRBJ1-1; no definite D call. Germline loops: CDR1 SNHLY, CDR2 FYNNEI. CDR3 length: 14 amino acids. V lost 8 bases to trimming and J lost 1 base, with 14 bases between them. The chain's CDR3 is CASSRTVTNTEAFF. In nucleotides, the CDR3 is TGTGCCAGCTCCCGGACTGTAACGAACACTGAAGCTTTCTTT.

This clonotype was observed a handful of times. The rearrangement uses TRBV6-2 or TRBV6-3 and TRBJ1-5, with 7 bases that match TRBD1. V was pared by 5 bases and J by 7 bases, with 5 bases of the junction left unmatched. Germline CDR1 is MNHEY and CDR2 is SVGEGT. The CDR3 is 13 residues long. The CDR3 DNA is TGTGCCAGCAGTCGACAGGGATACCAGCCCCAGCATTTT. Protein sequence: CASSRQGYQPQHF.

This clonotype was detected many times. V and J are TRBV7-2 and TRBJ2-7; D gene unclear. CDR1 and CDR2 (germline): SGHTA, FQGNSA. This CDR3 has 18 residues. Trimming cost V 5 bases and J 0 bases, with 23 bases left between them. As DNA, the CDR3 is TGTGCCAGCAGCCTAACCCAGACCACTCCCACTAACTCCTACGAGCAGTACTTC. It yields the protein CASSLTQTTPTNSYEQYF.

The chain uses TRBV7-6 and TRBJ2-3; perhaps TRBD2 as D (6 bases). The germline V and J ends were trimmed by 2 bases and 2 bases, with 17 bases remaining between them. The CDR3 has 17 residues. In germline, CDR1 is SGHVS, CDR2 FNYEAQ. CDR3 in DNA: TGTGCCAGCAGCTTATTGGGACCGGGGGTATTCACAGATACGCAGTATTTT. It specifies CASSLLGPGVFTDTQYF.

This chain uses TRBV25-1 with TRBJ1-4; D remains unclear. Germline V gene lookup returns CDR1 MGHDK and CDR2 SYGVNS. This CDR3 spans 16 amino acids. V shed 2 bases and J shed 8 bases, with 18 bases lying between them. In nucleotides, the CDR3 is TGTGCCAGCAGTGAACCCGTTGGACCGGCGGGGGAAAAACTGTTTTTT. This codes for CASSEPVGPAGEKLFF.

This clonotype was counted many times. The J gene is TRBJ1-2, the V gene TRBV4-3; 7 bases line up with TRBD1. The trim removed 3 bases at V and 0 bases at J, leaving 4 bases unmatched. This CDR3 has 15 residues. Germline CDR1 LGHNA, CDR2 YSLEER. CDR3 in DNA: TGCGCCAGCAGCCATCCGGACAGGCCTAACTATGGCTACACCTTC. This translates into CASSHPDRPNYGYTF.

This clonotype was found many times. The chain has TRBV19 and TRBJ1-5, with 10 positions matching TRBD1. This CDR3 has 15 residues. The V segment lost 5 bases and the J segment 6 bases; nucleotides outside the gene matches: 7. The germline gives CDR1 LNHDA, CDR2 SQIVND (reference sequence). The CDR3 DNA reads TGTGCCAGTAGTTTGGGACAGGGGATAGGTCAGCCCCAGCATTTT. It encodes CASSLGQGIGQPQHF. Complete variable domain (other parts from reference TRBV19 and TRBJ1-5): DGGITQSPKYLFRKEGQNVTLSCEQNLNHDAMYWYRQDPGQGLRLIYYSQIVNDFQKGDIAEGYSVSREKKESFPLTVTSAQKNPTAFYLCASSLGQGIGQPQHFGDGTRLSIL.

This rearrangement joins TRBV19 to TRBJ2-3; 9 bases map to TRBD1. Germline V gene sequence: CDR1 LNHDA, CDR2 SQIVND (reference sequence). Trimming removed 4 bases from V and 6 bases from J; junction bases left unmatched: 8. CDR3 length equals 15 residues. The CDR3 region has the DNA TGTGCCAGTAGTACCCACCGGGACAGGGTGGATACGCAGTATTTT. It yields the protein CASSTHRDRVDTQYF.

This clonotype has only a few counts. This chain connects TRBV7-3 to TRBJ2-3; D perhaps matches TRBD2 (5 bases). The ends were cut back, 0 bases at V and 7 bases at J, with 14 bases in the middle. The CDR3 totals 15 residues. Germline CDR1 and CDR2: SGHTA and FQGTGA. The CDR3 loop is CASSLTAGGANTQYF. The CDR3 coding sequence is TGTGCCAGCAGCTTAACGGCCGGAGGTGCAAATACGCAGTATTTT.

In this sample, this clonotype turned up a few times. The V and J genes are TRBV12-3 or TRBV12-4 and TRBJ1-1, with 7 bases matching TRBD1. The J segment lost 9 bases and the V segment lost 0 bases, leaving 4 bases of the junction unmatched. CDR3 length equals 13 residues. CDR3 loop: CASSLAGTEKAFF. CDR3 nucleotides: TGTGCCAGCAGTTTAGCGGGGACAGAAAAAGCTTTCTTT.

The DNA for the CDR3 is TGTGCCAGCATCATTGGAGGGGGTTTGGTCAAGTACTTC. Its protein is CASIIGGGLVKYF. The chain links TRBV2 to TRBJ2-7; D tentatively reads TRBD1 or TRBD2 (6 bases each). The CDR3 spans 13 residues. Germline V lookup: CDR1 SNHLY, CDR2 FYNNEI. V dropped 7 bases and J dropped 11 bases, with 21 bases sitting between them.

This clonotype was counted at least ten times. The V and J genes are TRBV10-3 and TRBJ2-7; D is possibly TRBD2 (5 bases). CDR1 ENHRY and CDR2 SYGVKD come from the germline V gene. The CDR3 loop spans 14 amino acids. Trimming left V 7 bases short and J 0 bases short, with 13 bases between. The CDR3 coding sequence is TGTGCCATCAACGACGGGAAAAGCTCCTACGAGCAGTACTTC. Translation: CAINDGKSSYEQYF.

CDR3 nucleotide sequence: TGTGCCAGCAGTGAAGCGTGGCGGGAGGGTATTAATGAGCAGTTCTTC. Residues: CASSEAWREGINEQFF. The J gene is TRBJ2-1, the V gene TRBV6-1; 9 nucleotides agree with TRBD2. The CDR3 is 16 amino acids. Trimming removed 0 bases from V and 7 bases from J; junction bases left unmatched: 7. Germline-derived CDR1 and CDR2 are MNHNS and SASEGT.

The chain couples TRBV7-9 to TRBJ2-7; D ambiguous. V gave up 7 bases and J gave up 3 bases, with 10 bases separating them. CDR3 length: 12 amino acids. Germline CDR1 SEHNR, CDR2 FQNEAQ (reference sequence). Here the CDR3 reads CASTLINYEQYF. CDR3 coding DNA: TGTGCCAGCACTCTTATAAACTACGAGCAGTACTTC.